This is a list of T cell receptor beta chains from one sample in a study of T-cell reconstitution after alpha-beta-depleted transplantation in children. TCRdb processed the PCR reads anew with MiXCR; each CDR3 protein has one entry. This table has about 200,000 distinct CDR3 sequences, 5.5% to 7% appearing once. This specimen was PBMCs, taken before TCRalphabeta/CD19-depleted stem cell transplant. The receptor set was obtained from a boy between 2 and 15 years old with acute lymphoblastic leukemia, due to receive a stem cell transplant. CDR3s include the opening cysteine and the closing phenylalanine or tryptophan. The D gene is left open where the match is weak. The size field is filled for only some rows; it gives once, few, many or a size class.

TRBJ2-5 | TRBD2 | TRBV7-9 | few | TGTGCCAGCAGCCCCACAGCGGGAGGAGAGACCCAGTACTTC | CASSPTAGGETQYF
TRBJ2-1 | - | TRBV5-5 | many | TGTGCCAGCAGCCGCTCACTAGCCGATGAGCAGTTCTTC | CASSRSLADEQFF
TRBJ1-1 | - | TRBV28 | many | TGTGCCAGCATGTTTGGGGTAGGGACTGAAGCTTTCTTT | CASMFGVGTEAFF
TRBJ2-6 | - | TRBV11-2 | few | TGTGCCAGCAGCCGGGGTTGGGGACGTCTGGACTCTGGGGCCAACGTCCTGACTTTC | CASSRGWGRLDSGANVLTF
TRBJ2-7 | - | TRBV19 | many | TGTGCCAGTAGTATTTCTGCCAGTCTCTACGAGCAGTACTTC | CASSISASLYEQYF
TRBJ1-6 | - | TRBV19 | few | TGTGCCAGTAGTATTCGGCTGGTTTCACCCCTCCACTTT | CASSIRLVSPLHF
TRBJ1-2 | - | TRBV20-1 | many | TGCAGTGCTCCTCCCCACCCTAACTATGGCTACACCTTC | CSAPPHPNYGYTF
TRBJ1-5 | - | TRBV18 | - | TGTGCCAGCTCACTCATCCCTTGGTGGCAGCCCCAGCATTTT | CASSLIPWWQPQHF
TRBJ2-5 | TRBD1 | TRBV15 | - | TGTGCCACCAGCAGAGATCAGTGGACAGGGTCAACGACCAAAAAAGAGACCCAGTACTTC | CATSRDQWTGSTTKKETQYF
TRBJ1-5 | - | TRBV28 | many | TGTGCCAGTCGATTACCTGTCGATCAGCCCCAGCATTTT | CASRLPVDQPQHF
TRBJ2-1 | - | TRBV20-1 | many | TGCAGTGCTAGAGCCTCCGGCCCCTACAATGAGCAGTTCTTC | CSARASGPYNEQFF
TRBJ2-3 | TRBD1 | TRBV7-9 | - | TGTGCCAGCAGCCCGCGACAGGGGAGCACAGATACGCAGTATTTT | CASSPRQGSTDTQYF
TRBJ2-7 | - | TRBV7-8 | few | TGTGCCAGCAGCCCGGGCCCTACCCCCCCCTACGAGCAGTACTTC | CASSPGPTPPYEQYF
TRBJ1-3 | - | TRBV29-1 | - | TGCAGCGTCGCGGACAGCTCTGGAAACACCATATATTTT | CSVADSSGNTIYF
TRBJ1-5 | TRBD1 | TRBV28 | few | TGTGCCAGCAGTTTGCCTCGACAGGGAAAAGGGGACCCCCAGCATTTT | CASSLPRQGKGDPQHF
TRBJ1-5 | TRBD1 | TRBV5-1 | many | TGCGCCAGCAGTAACGGACAGGGTAATCAGCCCCAGCATTTT | CASSNGQGNQPQHF
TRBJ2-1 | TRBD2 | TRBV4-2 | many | TGTGCCAGCAGCCCCCCGGGGGGGGGACATGAGCAGTTCTTC | CASSPPGGGHEQFF
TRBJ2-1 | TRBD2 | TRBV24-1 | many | TGTGCCACCAGTGATTTCGCTAGCGGGGGATACAATGAGCAGTTCTTC | CATSDFASGGYNEQFF
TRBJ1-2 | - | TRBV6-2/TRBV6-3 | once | TGTGCCAGCAGTTACTCGCCCGTACAGAACTATGGCTACACCTTC | CASSYSPVQNYGYTF
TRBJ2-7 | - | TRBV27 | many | TGTGCCAGCAGTCATCAACCGGGGAACCACGAGCAGTACTTC | CASSHQPGNHEQYF
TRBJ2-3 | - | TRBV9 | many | TGTGCCAGCAGCGTACGAGGACAGAAAAACACAGATACGCAGTATTTT | CASSVRGQKNTDTQYF
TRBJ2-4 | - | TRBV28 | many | TGTGCCAGCAGTTCCTACACATCCAAAAACATTCAGTACTTC | CASSSYTSKNIQYF
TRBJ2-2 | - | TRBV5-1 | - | TGCGCCAGCAGCTTGGTCGTCAGGGAAGCCGGGGAGCTGTTTTTT | CASSLVVREAGELFF
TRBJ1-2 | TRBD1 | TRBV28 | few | TGTGCCAGCAGAAAGAATCAGGGGGGAGGCTACACCTTC | CASRKNQGGGYTF
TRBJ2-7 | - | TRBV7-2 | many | TGTGCCAGCAGCCGCGTTCTCTTAGGAGAGCAGTACTTC | CASSRVLLGEQYF
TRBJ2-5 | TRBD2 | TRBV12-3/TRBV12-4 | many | TGTGCCAGCAGTTTCACGGGGGGGAGATTGGGGACCCAGTACTTC | CASSFTGGRLGTQYF
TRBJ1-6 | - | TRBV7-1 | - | TGTGCCAGCAGCTCTAGCAGCGGAAATTCACCCCTCCACTTT | CASSSSSGNSPLHF
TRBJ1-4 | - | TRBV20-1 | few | TGCAGTTGTATTGGTGGTGAAAAACTGTTTTTT | CSCIGGEKLFF
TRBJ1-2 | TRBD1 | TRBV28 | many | TGTGCCAGCAGTTTTTCAGGGGGCTTGGACTATGGCTACACCTTC | CASSFSGGLDYGYTF
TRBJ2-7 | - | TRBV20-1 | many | TGCAGTGCTAGCACCTACGAGCAGTACTTC | CSASTYEQYF
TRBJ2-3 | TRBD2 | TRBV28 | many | TGTGCCAGCAGCTACGCGGGGGGGCCGCAGTATTTT | CASSYAGGPQYF
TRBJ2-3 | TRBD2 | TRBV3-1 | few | TGTGCCAGCAGCCCAGGGACTACCGGCACAGATACGCAGTATTTT | CASSPGTTGTDTQYF
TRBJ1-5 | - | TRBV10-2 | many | TGCGCCAGCAGACTCGACGCGGGTAATAGCAATCAGCCCCAGCATTTT | CASRLDAGNSNQPQHF
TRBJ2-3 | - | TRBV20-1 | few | TGCAGTGCTAGAGATGCCCGGACTAGCACAGATACGCAGTATTTT | CSARDARTSTDTQYF
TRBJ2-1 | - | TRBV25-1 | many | TGTGCCAGCAGTGAATCCGGGACCAGATACAATGAGCAGTTCTTC | CASSESGTRYNEQFF
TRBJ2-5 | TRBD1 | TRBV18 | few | TGTGCCAGCTCACAGTCGACAGGGGCGACGCAAGAGACCCAGTACTTC | CASSQSTGATQETQYF
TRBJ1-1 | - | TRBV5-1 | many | TGTGCCAGCAGTTTGGCCGGCGGAGACACTGAAGCTTTCTTT | CASSLAGGDTEAFF
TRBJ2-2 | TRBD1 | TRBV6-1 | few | TGTGCCAGCAGTATCCAGGGGGAGAACACCGGGGAGCTGTTTTTT | CASSIQGENTGELFF
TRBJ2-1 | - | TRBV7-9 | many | TGTGCCAGCAGCTTCGATCCGTACAATGAGCAGTTCTTC | CASSFDPYNEQFF
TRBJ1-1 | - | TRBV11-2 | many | TGTGCCAGCATGCTTCTGGTCCGAAAGAACACTGAAGCTTTCTTT | CASMLLVRKNTEAFF
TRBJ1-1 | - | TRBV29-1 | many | TGCAGCGTTGACGTGGGGGGAAGGGCTGAAGCTTTCTTT | CSVDVGGRAEAFF
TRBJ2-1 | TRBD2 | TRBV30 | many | TGTGCCTGGAGTGTAGGCGGGAGTTCCTACAATGAGCAGTTCTTC | CAWSVGGSSYNEQFF